Listed below are T cell receptor beta chains from one sample, sequenced in a study of post-analysis software for immune sequencing data. Each CDR3 protein is one row after TCRdb ran MiXCR on the PCR reads. This sample has about 770,000 distinct CDR3 sequences; roughly 50% occur once, and the top ten carry roughly 5.2%. Sequenced material: blood. All receptors derive from a girl aged 5 to 17 with multiple sclerosis. The CDR3 runs from the conserved cysteine through the conserved F or W. Each record gives: D gene, V gene, clone size, J gene, CDR3 DNA, CDR3 protein. The D gene is left open where the match is weak. Expanded clones get a size class; other rows say once, few or many, or leave the size out.

>.|TRBV6-2/TRBV6-3|.|TRBJ2-4
TGTGCCAGCCGAACGGACAGGGAGGGCAAAAACATTCAGTACTTC
CASRTDREGKNIQYF
>TRBD2|TRBV7-3|.|TRBJ2-2
TGTGCCAGCAGCTTACTAGCGGGAGGGCCAACCACCGGGGAGCTGTTTTTT
CASSLLAGGPTTGELFF
>.|TRBV28|.|TRBJ1-2
TGTGCCAGCAGTTGGAGGGATAACTATGGCTACACCTTC
CASSWRDNYGYTF
>TRBD2|TRBV28|few|TRBJ2-5
TGTGCCAGCAGTTTGGGACTGCCGGGTACCCTAGCGGACCAAGAGACCCAGTACTTC
CASSLGLPGTLADQETQYF
>TRBD2|TRBV20-1|.|TRBJ2-4
TGCAGTGCTAGAGCGACTAGCGGGAGCCGCTTGGCCAAAAACATTCAGTACTTC
CSARATSGSRLAKNIQYF
>TRBD2|TRBV5-1|.|TRBJ2-1
TGCGCCAGCAGCGGACTAGCGGGAGGGTACAATGAGCAGTTCTTC
CASSGLAGGYNEQFF
>.|TRBV20-1|.|TRBJ2-3
TGCAGTGCTAGAGATCGGCTATTCGGCACAGATACGCAGTATTTT
CSARDRLFGTDTQYF
>.|TRBV5-1|.|TRBJ2-5
TGCGCCAGCAGGATACAGTGGAAAGAGACCCAGTACTTC
CASRIQWKETQYF
>TRBD2|TRBV11-3|few|TRBJ2-1
TGTGCCAGCAGCTTAGAGCCCCCTGGGGCGGGAGGGTTCAATGAGCAGTTCTTC
CASSLEPPGAGGFNEQFF
>.|TRBV29-1|few|TRBJ2-3
TGCAGCGTTGTGTACCTAGTCGGCTTTCCAGATACGCAGTATTTT
CSVVYLVGFPDTQYF
>.|TRBV7-2|few|TRBJ2-3
TGTGCCAGCAGCCCGACGTTTCTAGCGGATACGCAGTATTTT
CASSPTFLADTQYF
>.|TRBV11-2|.|TRBJ2-3
TGTGCCAGCACCCCTGGGGCAGATACGCAGTATTTT
CASTPGADTQYF
>TRBD1|TRBV3-1|.|TRBJ2-3
TGTGCCAGCAGCCAACCGACAGGGATACTCACAGATACGCAGTATTTT
CASSQPTGILTDTQYF
>.|TRBV7-2|once|TRBJ2-1
TGTGCCAGCAGCTTAGTGGGAGCGAGCACGCGATATTACAATGAGCAGTTCTTC
CASSLVGASTRYYNEQFF
>.|TRBV28|few|TRBJ2-7
TGTGCCAGCACAGGACAGCAATACGAGCAGTACTTC
CASTGQQYEQYF
>.|TRBV5-6|few|TRBJ1-1
TGTGCCAGCAGCCCAAGTCCTACTACTGAAGCTTTCTTT
CASSPSPTTEAFF
>.|TRBV18|many|TRBJ2-7
TGTGCCAGCTCGAGGGACTCACTCTACGAGCAGTACTTC
CASSRDSLYEQYF
>.|TRBV6-1|once|TRBJ2-5
TGTGCCAGCGGCCCCCCGATTGGGACCCAGTACTTC
CASGPPIGTQYF
>.|TRBV29-1|.|TRBJ1-1
TGCAGCGTTGATTGGGAGGGGACGAACACTGAAGCTTTCTTT
CSVDWEGTNTEAFF
>.|TRBV6-5|.|TRBJ2-6
TGTGCCAGCCAAGGGGGGACTGGGGCCAACGTCCTGACTTTC
CASQGGTGANVLTF
>.|TRBV29-1|few|TRBJ2-3
TGCAGCGTTGAACGTAGGGAAAACACAGATACGCAGTATTTT
CSVERRENTDTQYF
>TRBD2|TRBV7-9|.|TRBJ2-5
TGTGCCAGCTACAGCGGGAGAGAAATGGAAGAGACCCAGTACTTC
CASYSGREMEETQYF
>.|TRBV5-1|.|TRBJ1-5
TGCGCCAGCAGCTTGGAACCTAGCAATCAGCCCCAGCATTTT
CASSLEPSNQPQHF
>.|TRBV4-1|few|TRBJ2-1
TGCGCCAGCAGCCGGACTGAGGGGGGGCGTGATGAGCAGTTCTTC
CASSRTEGGRDEQFF
>TRBD2|TRBV7-2|.|TRBJ2-7
TGTGCCAGCAGCTTCATAAGCGGGAGGGCCGGTTCCCACGAGCAGTACTTC
CASSFISGRAGSHEQYF
>.|TRBV18|.|TRBJ1-4
TGTGCCAGCTCACCTGAGTGGACTAATGAAAAACTGTTTTTT
CASSPEWTNEKLFF
>TRBD1|TRBV9|.|TRBJ2-1
TGTGCCAGCAGCGTAGCGGGACAGCCTTACAATGAGCAGTTCTTC
CASSVAGQPYNEQFF
>.|TRBV7-9|few|TRBJ1-1
TGTGCCAGCCTACGCGTCTTGAACACTGAAGCTTTCTTT
CASLRVLNTEAFF
>.|TRBV12-3/TRBV12-4|.|TRBJ1-1
TGTGCCAGCAGTTTGCTTTTACCTGAAGCTTTCTTT
CASSLLLPEAFF
>.|TRBV4-3|few|TRBJ1-5
TGCGCCAGCAGCCAAGATCTTAGCAATCAGCCCCAGCATTTT
CASSQDLSNQPQHF
>TRBD1|TRBV29-1|few|TRBJ2-7
TGCAGCGTTGCCCCGACAGGGAACTCCTACGAGCAGTACTTC
CSVAPTGNSYEQYF
>.|TRBV7-9|.|TRBJ1-2
TGTGCCAGCAGCCAACAGGGCGCGGCTGGCTACACCTTC
CASSQQGAAGYTF
>TRBD2|TRBV5-6|few|TRBJ2-1
TGTGCCAGCAGGGAGGCGGGAGGGCGCGATGAGCAGTTCTTC
CASREAGGRDEQFF
>.|TRBV7-9|.|TRBJ2-5
TGTGCCAGCAGCCCAGCCGGGACAAACCAAGAGACCCAGTACTTC
CASSPAGTNQETQYF
>.|TRBV5-1|.|TRBJ2-7
TGCGCCAGCAGCCGCGGGACATTCGGCGAGCAGTACTTC
CASSRGTFGEQYF